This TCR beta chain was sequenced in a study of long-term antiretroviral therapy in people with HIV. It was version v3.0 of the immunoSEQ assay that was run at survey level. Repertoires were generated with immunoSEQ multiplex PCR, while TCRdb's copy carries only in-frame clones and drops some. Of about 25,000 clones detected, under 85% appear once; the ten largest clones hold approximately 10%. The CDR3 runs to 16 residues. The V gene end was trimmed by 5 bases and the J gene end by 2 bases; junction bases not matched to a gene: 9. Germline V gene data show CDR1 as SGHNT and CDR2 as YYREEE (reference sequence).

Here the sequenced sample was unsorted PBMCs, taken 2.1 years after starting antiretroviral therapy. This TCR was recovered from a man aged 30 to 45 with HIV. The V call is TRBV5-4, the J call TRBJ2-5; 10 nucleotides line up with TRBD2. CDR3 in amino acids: CASSPAGGPRQETQYF. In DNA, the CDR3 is TGTGCCAGCAGTCCAGCGGGAGGGCCTCGGCAAGAGACCCAGTACTTC.